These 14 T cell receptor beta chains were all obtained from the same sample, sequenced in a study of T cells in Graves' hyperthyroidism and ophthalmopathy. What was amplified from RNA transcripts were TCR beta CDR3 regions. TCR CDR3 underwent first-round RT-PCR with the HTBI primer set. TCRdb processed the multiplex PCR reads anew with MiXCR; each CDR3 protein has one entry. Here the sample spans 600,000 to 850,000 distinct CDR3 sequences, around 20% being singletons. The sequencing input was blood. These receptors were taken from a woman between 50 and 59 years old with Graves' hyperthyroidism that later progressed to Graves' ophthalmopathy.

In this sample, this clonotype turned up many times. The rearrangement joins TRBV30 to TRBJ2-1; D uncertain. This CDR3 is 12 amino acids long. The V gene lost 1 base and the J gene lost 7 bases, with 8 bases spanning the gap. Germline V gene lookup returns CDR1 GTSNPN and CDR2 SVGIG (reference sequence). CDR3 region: CAWSAVNNEQFF. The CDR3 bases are TGTGCCTGGAGTGCCGTCAATAATGAGCAGTTCTTC.

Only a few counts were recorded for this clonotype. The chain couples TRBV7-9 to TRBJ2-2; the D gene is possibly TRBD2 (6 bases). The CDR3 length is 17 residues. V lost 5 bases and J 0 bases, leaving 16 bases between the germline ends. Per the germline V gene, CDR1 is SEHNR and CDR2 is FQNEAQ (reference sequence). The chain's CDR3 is CASSPVGGLSNTGELFF. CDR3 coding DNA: TGTGCCAGCAGCCCAGTTGGGGGACTGTCGAACACCGGGGAGCTGTTTTTT. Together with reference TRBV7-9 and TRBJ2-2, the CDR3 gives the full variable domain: DTGVSQNPRHKITKRGQNVTFRCDPISEHNRLYWYRQTLGQGPEFLTYFQNEAQLEKSRLLSDRFSAERPKGSFSTLEIQRTEQGDSAMYLCASSPVGGLSNTGELFFGEGSRLTVL.

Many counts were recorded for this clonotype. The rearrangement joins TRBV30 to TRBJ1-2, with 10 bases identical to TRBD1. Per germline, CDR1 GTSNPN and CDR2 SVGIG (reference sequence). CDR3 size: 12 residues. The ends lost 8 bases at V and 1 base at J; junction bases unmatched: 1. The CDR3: CAGTGDNYGYTF. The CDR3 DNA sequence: TGTGCCGGGACAGGGGATAACTATGGCTACACCTTC.

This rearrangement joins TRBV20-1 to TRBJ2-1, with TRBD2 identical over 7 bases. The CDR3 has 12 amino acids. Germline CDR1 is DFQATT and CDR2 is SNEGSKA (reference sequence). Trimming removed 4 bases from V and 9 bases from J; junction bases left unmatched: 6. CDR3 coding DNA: TGCAGTGCTACAGGACTAGAGGTTGAGCAGTTCTTC. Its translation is CSATGLEVEQFF.

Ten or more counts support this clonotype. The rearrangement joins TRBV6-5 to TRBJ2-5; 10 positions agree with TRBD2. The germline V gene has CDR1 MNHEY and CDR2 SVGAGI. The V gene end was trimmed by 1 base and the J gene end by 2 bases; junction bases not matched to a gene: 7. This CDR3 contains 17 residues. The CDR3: CASSYLPSGGIQETQYF. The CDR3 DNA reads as TGTGCCAGCAGTTACTTGCCTAGCGGGGGAATTCAAGAGACCCAGTACTTC.

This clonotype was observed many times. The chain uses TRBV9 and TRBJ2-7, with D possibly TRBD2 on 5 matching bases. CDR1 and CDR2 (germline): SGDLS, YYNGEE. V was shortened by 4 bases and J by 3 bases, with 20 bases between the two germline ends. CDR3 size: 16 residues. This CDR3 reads CASSPSGNPSNYEQYF. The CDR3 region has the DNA TGTGCCAGCAGCCCCTCGGGGAACCCATCGAACTACGAGCAGTACTTC.

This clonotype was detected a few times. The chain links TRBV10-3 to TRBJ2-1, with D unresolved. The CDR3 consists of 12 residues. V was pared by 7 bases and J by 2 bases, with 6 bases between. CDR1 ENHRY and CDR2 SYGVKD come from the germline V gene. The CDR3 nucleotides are TGTGCCATCAATGCTCCCTACAATGAGCAGTTCTTC. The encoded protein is CAINAPYNEQFF.

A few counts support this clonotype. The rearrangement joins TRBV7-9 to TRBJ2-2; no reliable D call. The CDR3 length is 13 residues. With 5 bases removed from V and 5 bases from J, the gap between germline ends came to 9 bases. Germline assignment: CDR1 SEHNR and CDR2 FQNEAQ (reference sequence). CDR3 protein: CASSAQRTGELFF. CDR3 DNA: TGTGCCAGCAGCGCTCAGAGGACCGGGGAGCTGTTTTTT.

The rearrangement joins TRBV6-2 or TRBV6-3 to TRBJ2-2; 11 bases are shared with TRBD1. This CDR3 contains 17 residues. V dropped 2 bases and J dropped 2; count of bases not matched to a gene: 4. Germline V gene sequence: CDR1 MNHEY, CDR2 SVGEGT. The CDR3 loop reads CASSYRTGGDNTGELFF. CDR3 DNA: TGTGCCAGCAGTTACCGGACAGGGGGCGATAACACCGGGGAGCTGTTTTTT.

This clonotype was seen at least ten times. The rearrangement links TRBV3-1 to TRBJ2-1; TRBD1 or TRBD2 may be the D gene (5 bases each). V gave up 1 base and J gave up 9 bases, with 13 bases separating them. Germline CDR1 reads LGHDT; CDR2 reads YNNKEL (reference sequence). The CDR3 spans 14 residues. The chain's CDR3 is CASSQVVGAGEQFF. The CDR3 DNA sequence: TGTGCCAGCAGCCAAGTGGTCGGGGCAGGTGAGCAGTTCTTC.

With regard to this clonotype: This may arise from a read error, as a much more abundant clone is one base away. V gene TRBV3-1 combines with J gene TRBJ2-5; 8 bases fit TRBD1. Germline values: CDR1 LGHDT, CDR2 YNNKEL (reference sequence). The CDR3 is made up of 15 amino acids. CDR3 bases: TGTGCCGGCAGCCCCCCGGGACAGGCGCAAGAGACCCAGTACTTC. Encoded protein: CAGSPPGQAQETQYF.

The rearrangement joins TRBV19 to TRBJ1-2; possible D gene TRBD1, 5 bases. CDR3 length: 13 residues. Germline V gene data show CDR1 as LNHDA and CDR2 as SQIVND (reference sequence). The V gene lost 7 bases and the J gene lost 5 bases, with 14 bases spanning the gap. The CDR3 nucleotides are TGTGCCAGTACGACTGGGGCAGTATATGGCTACACCTTC. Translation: CASTTGAVYGYTF.

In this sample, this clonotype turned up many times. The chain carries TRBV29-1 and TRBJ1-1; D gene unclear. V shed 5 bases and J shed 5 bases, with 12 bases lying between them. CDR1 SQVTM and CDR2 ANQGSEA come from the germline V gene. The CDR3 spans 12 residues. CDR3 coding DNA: TGCAGCGTTTACGAGGGTCGGACTGAAGCTTTCTTT. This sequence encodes CSVYEGRTEAFF.

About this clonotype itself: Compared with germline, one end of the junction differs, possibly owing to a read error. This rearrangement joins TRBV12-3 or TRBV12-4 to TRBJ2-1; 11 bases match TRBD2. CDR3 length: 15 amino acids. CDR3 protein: CASSKLAGDYNEQLF. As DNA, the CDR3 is TGTGCCAGCAGTAAACTAGCGGGGGACTACAATGAGCAGCTCTTC.